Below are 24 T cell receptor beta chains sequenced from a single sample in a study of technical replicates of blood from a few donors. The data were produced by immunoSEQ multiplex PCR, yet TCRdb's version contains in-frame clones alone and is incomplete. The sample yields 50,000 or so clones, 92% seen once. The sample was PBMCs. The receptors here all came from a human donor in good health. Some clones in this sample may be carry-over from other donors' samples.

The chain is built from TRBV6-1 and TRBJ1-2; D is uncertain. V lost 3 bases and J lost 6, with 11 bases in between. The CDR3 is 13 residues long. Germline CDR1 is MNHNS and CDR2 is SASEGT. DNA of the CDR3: TGTGCCAGCAGTGACACTAGTTCAAATGGCTACACCTTC. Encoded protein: CASSDTSSNGYTF.

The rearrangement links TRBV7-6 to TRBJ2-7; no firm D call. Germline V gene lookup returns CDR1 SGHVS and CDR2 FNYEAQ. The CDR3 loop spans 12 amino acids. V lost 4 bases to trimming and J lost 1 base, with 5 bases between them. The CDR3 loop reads CASSSESYEQYF. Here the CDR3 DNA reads TGTGCCAGCAGCTCCGAGTCCTACGAGCAGTACTTC.

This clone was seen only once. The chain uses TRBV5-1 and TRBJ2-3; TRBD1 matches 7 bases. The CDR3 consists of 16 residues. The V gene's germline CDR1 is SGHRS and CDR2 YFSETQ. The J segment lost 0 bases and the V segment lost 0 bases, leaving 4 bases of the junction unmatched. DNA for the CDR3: TGCGCCAGCAGCTTGGTAGGGGGCTTGAGCACAGATACGCAGTATTTT. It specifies CASSLVGGLSTDTQYF. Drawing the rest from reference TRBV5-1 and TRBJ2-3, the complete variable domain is KAGVTQTPRYLIKTRGQQVTLSCSPISGHRSVSWYQQTPGQGLQFLFEYFSETQRNKGNFPGRFSGRQFSNSRSEMNVSTLELGDSALYLCASSLVGGLSTDTQYFGPGTRLTVL.

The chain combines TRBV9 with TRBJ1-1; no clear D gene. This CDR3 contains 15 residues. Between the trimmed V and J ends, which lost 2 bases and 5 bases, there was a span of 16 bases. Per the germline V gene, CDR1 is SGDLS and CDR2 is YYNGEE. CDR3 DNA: TGTGCCAGCAGCGTTGAGAGTGGGCGATCAACTGAAGCTTTCTTT. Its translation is CASSVESGRSTEAFF.

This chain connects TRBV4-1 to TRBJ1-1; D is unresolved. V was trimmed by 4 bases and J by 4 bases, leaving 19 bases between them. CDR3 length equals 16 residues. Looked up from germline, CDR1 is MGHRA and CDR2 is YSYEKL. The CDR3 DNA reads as TGCGCCAGCAGCCCCCAGGTTGGCGCCCTTGGCACTGAAGCTTTCTTT. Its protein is CASSPQVGALGTEAFF.

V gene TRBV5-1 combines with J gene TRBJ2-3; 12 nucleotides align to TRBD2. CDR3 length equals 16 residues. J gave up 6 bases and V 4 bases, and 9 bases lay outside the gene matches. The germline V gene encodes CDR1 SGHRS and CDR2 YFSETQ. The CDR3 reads CASSPPSGRAFDTQYF. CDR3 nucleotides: TGCGCCAGCAGCCCACCTAGCGGGAGGGCGTTTGATACGCAGTATTTT.

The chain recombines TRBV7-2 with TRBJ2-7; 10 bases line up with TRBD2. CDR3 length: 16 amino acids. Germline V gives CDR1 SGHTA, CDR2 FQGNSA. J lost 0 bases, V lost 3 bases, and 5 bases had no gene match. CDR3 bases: TGTGCCAGCAGCTTTATAGCGGGAGGTACCTCCTACGAGCAGTACTTC. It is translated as CASSFIAGGTSYEQYF. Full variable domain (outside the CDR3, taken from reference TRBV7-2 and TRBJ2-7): GAGVSQSPSNKVTEKGKDVELRCDPISGHTALYWYRQSLGQGLEFLIYFQGNSAPDKSGLPSDRFSAERTGGSVSTLTIQRTQQEDSAVYLCASSFIAGGTSYEQYFGPGTRLTVT.

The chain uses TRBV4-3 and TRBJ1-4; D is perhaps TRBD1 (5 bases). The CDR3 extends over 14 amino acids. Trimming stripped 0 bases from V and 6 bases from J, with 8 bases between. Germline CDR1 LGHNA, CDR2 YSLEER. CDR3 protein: CASSQDREDEKLFF. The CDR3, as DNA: TGCGCCAGCAGCCAAGACAGGGAGGATGAAAAACTGTTTTTT.

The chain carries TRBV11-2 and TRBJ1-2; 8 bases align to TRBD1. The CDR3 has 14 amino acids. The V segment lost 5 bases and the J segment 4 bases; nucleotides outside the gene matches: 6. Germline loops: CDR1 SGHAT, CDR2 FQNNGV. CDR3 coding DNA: TGTGCCAGCAGCCCTTCCGACAGGGGCTATGGCTACACCTTC. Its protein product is CASSPSDRGYGYTF. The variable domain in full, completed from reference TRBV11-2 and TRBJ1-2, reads EAGVAQSPRYKIIEKRQSVAFWCNPISGHATLYWYQQILGQGPKLLIQFQNNGVVDDSQLPKDRFSAERLKGVDSTLKIQPAKLEDSAVYLCASSPSDRGYGYTFGSGTRLTVV.

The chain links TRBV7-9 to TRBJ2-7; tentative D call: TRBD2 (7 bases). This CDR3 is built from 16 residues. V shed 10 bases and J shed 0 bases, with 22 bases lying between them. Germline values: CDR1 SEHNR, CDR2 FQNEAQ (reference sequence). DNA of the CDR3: TGTGCCACCAACCCGGGGGGCTTCCCGAGCTCCTACGAGCAGTACTTC. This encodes CATNPGGFPSSYEQYF.

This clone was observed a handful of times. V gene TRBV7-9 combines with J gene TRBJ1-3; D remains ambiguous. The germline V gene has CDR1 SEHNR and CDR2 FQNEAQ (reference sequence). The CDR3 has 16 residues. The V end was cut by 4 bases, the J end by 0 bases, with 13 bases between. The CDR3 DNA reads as TGTGCCAGCAGCTCACCCCTTCTAAGCTCTGGAAACACCATATATTTT. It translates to CASSSPLLSSGNTIYF.

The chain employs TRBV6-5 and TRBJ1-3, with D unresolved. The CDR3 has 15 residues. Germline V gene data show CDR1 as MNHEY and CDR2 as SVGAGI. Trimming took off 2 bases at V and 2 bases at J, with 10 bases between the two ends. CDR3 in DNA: TGTGCCAGCAGTTACGGTCCGGGGACTGGAAACACCATATATTTT. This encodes CASSYGPGTGNTIYF.

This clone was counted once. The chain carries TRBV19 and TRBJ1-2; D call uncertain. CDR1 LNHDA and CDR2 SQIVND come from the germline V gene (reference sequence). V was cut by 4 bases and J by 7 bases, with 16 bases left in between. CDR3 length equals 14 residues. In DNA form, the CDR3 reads TGTGCCAGTAGTACCCTGACAAGTATGGCTGGCTACACCTTC. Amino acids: CASSTLTSMAGYTF.

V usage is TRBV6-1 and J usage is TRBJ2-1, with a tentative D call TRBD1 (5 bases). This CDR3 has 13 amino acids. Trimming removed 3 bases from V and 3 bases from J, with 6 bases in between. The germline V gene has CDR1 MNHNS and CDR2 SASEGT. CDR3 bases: TGTGCCAGCAGTGACCAGGGCTACAATGAGCAGTTCTTC. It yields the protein CASSDQGYNEQFF.

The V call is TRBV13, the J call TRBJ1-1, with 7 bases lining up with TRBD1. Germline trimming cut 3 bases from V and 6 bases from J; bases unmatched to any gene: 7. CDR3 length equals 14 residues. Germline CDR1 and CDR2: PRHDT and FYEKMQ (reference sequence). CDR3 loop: CASSLEGGAAEAFF. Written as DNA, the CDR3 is TGTGCCAGCAGCTTGGAAGGGGGCGCGGCTGAAGCTTTCTTT.

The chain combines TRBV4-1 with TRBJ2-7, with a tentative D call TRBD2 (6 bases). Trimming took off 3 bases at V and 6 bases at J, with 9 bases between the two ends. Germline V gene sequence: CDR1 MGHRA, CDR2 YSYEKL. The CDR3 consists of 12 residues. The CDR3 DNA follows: TGCGCCAGCAGCCAGGGGACTTCCGAGCAGTACTTC. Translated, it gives CASSQGTSEQYF.

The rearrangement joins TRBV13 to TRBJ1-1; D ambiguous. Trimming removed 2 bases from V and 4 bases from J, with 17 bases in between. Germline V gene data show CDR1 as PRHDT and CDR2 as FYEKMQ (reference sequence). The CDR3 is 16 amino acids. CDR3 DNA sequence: TGTGCCAGCAGCTTACGGCTGGGCCGCATCCCCACTGAAGCTTTCTTT. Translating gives CASSLRLGRIPTEAFF.

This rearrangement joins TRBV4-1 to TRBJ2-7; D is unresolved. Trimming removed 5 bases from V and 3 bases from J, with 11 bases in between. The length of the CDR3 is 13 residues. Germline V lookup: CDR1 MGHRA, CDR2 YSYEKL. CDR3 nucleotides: TGCGCCAGCAGCTCCCCGTCGGGCTACGAGCAGTACTTC. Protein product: CASSSPSGYEQYF.

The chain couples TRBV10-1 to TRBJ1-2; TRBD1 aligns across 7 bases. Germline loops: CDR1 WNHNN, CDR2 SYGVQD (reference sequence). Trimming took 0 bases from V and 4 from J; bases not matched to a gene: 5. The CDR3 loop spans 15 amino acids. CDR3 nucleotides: TGCGCCAGCAGTGAGTCCGGGACAGAACTCTATGGCTACACCTTC. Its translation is CASSESGTELYGYTF.

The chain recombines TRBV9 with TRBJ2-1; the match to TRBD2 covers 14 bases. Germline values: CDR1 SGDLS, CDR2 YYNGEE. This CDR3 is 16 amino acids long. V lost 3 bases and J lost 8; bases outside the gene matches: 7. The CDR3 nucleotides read TGTGCCAGCAGCGAGACTAGCGGGGGGGCTGCTGATGAGCAGTTCTTC. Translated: CASSETSGGAADEQFF.

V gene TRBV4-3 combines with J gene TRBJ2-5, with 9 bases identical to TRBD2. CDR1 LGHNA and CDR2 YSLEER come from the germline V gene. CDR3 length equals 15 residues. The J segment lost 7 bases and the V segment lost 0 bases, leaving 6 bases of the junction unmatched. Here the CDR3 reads CASSQDLAGMVTQYF. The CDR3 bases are TGCGCCAGCAGCCAAGATCTAGCGGGAATGGTGACCCAGTACTTC.

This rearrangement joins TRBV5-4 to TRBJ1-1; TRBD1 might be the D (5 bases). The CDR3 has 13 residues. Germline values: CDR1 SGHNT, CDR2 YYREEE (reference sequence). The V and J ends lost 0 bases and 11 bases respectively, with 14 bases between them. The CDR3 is CASSLGRESSAFF. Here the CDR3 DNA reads TGTGCCAGCAGCTTGGGCAGGGAATCGTCGGCTTTCTTT.

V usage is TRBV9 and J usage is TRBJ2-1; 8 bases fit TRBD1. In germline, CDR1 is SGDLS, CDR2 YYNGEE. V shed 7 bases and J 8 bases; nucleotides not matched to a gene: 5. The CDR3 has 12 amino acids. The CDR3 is CASEGRGHEQFF. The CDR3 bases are TGTGCCAGCGAGGGCAGGGGGCATGAGCAGTTCTTC.

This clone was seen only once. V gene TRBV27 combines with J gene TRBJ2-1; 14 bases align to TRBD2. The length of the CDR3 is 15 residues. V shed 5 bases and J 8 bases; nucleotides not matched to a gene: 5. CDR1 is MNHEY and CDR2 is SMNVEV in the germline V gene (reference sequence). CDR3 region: CASSTGTSGGYEQFF. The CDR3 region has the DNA TGTGCCAGCAGTACCGGGACTAGCGGGGGATATGAGCAGTTCTTC.